This T cell receptor beta chain was captured in a study of cytomegalovirus exposure and HLA in healthy donors. In the PCR, 60 Vbeta and 13 Jbeta primers were used. The method was immunoSEQ multiplex PCR; TCRdb's version includes in-frame clones alone and lacks a portion of them. This table has approximately 120,000 clones, about two thirds appearing once. Germline assignment: CDR1 PRHDT and CDR2 FYEKMQ (reference sequence). CDR3 length: 14 amino acids. V gave up 2 bases and J gave up 4 bases, with 11 bases separating them. Sequencing was done on a sample of PBMCs. This sequence was found in a woman between 65 and 79 years old in good health and CMV-seropositive. This chain connects TRBV13 to TRBJ2-5; D is possibly TRBD1 (5 bases). The CDR3 here is CASSLQGSPETQYF. For the CDR3, the DNA is TGTGCCAGCAGCTTACAGGGTTCCCCAGAGACCCAGTACTTC.